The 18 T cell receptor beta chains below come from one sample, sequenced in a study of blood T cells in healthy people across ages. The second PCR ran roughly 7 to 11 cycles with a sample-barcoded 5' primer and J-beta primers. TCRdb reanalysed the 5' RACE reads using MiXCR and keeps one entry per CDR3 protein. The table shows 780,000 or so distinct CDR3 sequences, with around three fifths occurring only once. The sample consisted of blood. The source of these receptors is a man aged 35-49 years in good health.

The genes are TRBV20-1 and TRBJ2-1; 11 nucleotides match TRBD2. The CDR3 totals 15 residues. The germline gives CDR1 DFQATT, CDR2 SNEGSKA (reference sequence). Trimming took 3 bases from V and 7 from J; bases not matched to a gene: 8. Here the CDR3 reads CSASGFSGRDNEQFF. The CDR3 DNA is TGCAGTGCTAGCGGATTTAGCGGGAGGGATAATGAGCAGTTCTTC.

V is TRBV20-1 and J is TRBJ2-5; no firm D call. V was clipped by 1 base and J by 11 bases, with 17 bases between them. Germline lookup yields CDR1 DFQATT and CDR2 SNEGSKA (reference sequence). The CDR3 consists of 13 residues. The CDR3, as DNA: TGCAGTGCTAGAGTCCCCATACAAAATGAGCAGTACTTC. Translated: CSARVPIQNEQYF.

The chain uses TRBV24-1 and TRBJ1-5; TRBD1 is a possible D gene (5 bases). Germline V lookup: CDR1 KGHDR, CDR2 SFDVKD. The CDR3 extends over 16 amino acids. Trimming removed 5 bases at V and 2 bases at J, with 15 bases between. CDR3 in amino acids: CATSGVGGEGNQPQHF. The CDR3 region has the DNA TGTGCCACCAGTGGAGTTGGGGGGGAAGGCAATCAGCCCCAGCATTTT.

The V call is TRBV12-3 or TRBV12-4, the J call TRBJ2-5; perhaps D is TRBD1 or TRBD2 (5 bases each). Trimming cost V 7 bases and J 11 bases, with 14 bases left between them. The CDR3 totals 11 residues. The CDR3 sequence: CASTLLGVQYF. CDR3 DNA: TGTGCCAGCACCCTGCTGGGGGTGCAGTACTTC.

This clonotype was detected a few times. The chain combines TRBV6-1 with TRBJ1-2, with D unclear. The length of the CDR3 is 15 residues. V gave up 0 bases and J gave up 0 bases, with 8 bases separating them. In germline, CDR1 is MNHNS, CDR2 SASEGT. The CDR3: CASSEAAASNYGYTF. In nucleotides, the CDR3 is TGTGCCAGCAGTGAAGCGGCAGCCTCTAACTATGGCTACACCTTC.

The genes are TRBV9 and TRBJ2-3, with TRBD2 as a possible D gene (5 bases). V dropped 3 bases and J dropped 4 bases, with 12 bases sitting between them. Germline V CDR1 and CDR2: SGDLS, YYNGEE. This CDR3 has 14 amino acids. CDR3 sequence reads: CASSGGHFSDTQYF. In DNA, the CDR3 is TGTGCCAGCAGCGGAGGGCACTTCTCAGATACGCAGTATTTT.

DNA of the CDR3: TGCAGCGTTGACCGGTCGGGATCCGTGACCCAGTACTTC. It is translated as CSVDRSGSVTQYF. V usage is TRBV29-1 and J usage is TRBJ2-5; TRBD2 is a possible D gene (5 bases). CDR3 size: 13 residues. Looked up from germline, CDR1 is SQVTM and CDR2 is ANQGSEA. Trimming removed 3 bases at V and 7 bases at J, with 15 bases between. Together with reference TRBV29-1 and TRBJ2-5, the CDR3 gives the full variable domain: SAVISQKPSRDICQRGTSLTIQCQVDSQVTMMFWYRQQPGQSLTLIATANQGSEATYESGFVIDKFPISRPNLTFSTLTVSNMSPEDSSIYLCSVDRSGSVTQYFGPGTRLLVL.

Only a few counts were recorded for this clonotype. CDR3 bases: TGTGCCAGCAGCTCGGAGTTTGAGCAGTTCTTC. It is translated as CASSSEFEQFF. This chain links TRBV7-8 with TRBJ2-1; the D is unclear. Germline values: CDR1 SGHVS, CDR2 FQNEAQ. Between the trimmed V and J ends, which lost 4 bases and 9 bases, there was a span of 7 bases. The CDR3 consists of 11 residues.

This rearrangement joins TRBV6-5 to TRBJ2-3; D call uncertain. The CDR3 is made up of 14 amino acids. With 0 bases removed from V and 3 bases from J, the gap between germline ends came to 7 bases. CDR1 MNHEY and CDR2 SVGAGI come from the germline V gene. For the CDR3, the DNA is TGTGCCAGCAGTTACTCGGGATTTACAGATACGCAGTATTTT. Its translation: CASSYSGFTDTQYF.

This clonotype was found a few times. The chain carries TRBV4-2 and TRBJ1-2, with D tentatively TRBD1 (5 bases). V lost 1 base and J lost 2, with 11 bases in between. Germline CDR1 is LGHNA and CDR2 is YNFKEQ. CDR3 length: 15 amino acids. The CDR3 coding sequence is TGTGCCAGCAGCCAAGCCGGGGGAAGGAACTATGGCTACACCTTC. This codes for CASSQAGGRNYGYTF.

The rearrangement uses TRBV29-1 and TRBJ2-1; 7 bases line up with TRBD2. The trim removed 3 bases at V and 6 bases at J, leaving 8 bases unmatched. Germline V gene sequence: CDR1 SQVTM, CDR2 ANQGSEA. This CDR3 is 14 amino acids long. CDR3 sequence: CSVDRGLVGNEQFF. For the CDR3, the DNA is TGCAGCGTTGATCGAGGACTAGTGGGCAATGAGCAGTTCTTC.

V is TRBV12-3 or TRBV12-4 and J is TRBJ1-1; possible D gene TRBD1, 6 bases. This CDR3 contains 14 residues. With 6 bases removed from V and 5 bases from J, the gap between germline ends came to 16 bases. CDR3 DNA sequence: TGTGCCAGCAGCTTAAGGGGGTTGAGGACTGAAGCTTTCTTT. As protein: CASSLRGLRTEAFF.

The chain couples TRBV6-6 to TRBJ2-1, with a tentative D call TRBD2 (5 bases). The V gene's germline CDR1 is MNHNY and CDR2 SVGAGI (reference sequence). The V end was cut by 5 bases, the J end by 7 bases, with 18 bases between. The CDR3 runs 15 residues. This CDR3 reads CASSQDYPLRNEQFF. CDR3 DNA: TGTGCCAGCAGTCAAGACTACCCCCTTCGGAATGAGCAGTTCTTC.

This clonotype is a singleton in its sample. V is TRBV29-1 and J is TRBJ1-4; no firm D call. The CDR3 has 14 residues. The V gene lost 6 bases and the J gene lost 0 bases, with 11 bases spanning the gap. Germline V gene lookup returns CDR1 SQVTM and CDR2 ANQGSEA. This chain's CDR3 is CSVELQATNEKLFF. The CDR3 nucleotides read TGCAGCGTAGAATTACAAGCAACTAATGAAAAACTGTTTTTT.

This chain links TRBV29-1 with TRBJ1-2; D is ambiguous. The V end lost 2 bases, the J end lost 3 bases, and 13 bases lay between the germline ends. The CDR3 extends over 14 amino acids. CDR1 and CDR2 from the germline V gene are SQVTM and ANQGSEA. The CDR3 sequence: CSVEQDPPHYGYTF. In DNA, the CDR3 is TGCAGCGTTGAACAAGATCCCCCCCACTATGGCTACACCTTC.

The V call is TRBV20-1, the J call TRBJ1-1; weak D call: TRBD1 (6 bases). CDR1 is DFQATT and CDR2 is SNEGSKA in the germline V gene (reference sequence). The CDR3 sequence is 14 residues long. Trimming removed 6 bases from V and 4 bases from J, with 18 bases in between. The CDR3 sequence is CSAPREGGGTEAFF. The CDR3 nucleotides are TGCAGTGCCCCCAGAGAAGGGGGGGGCACTGAAGCTTTCTTT.

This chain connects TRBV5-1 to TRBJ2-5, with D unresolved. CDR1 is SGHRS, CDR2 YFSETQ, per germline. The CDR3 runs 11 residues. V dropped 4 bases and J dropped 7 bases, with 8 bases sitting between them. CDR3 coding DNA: TGCGCCAGCAGCCCCGAAGGGACCCAGTACTTC. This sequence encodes CASSPEGTQYF.

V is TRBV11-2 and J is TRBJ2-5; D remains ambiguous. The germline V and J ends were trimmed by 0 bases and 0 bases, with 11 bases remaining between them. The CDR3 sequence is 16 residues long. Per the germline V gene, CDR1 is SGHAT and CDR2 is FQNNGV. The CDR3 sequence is CASSLDFPAYQETQYF. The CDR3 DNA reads TGTGCCAGCAGCTTAGATTTCCCAGCGTACCAAGAGACCCAGTACTTC.